Each of the 24 T cell receptor beta chains below was sequenced from the same sample in a study of Tregs in tolerant kidney transplant recipients. The assay was immunoSEQ multiplex PCR, and TCRdb's table has in-frame clones only and misses some. This table lists about 23,000 clones. The nonmyeloablative bone marrow transplants came from related graft donors, with transient mixed chimerism. Sequencing was performed on CD4+ T cells from blood (PBMCs), taken 6 months after the transplant. The receptors here all came from a human patient who received a combined kidney and bone marrow transplant. Part of the T cells may come from the graft donor.

On this clone itself: Coverage ceases 3 residues before the CDR3 finishes, and the germline J gene fills in the end. The rearrangement links TRBV2 to TRBJ1-4; 7 bases are shared with TRBD1. The CDR3 loop spans 14 amino acids. The V gene end was trimmed by 4 bases and the J gene end by 7 bases; junction bases not matched to a gene: 6. Germline V CDR1 and CDR2: SNHLY, FYNNEI. The CDR3 sequence: CASSVTGHGEKLFF. CDR3 DNA, as far as it was read: TGTGCCAGCAGTGTGACAGGGCATGGTGAAAAA.

Turning to this clone: The observed sequence ends 3 residues before the CDR3 terminus, with the missing tail filled in from the germline J gene. The chain uses TRBV20-1 and TRBJ2-7, with 7 bases that match TRBD1. Trimming cost V 6 bases and J 3 bases; bases outside gene matches: 5. Per germline, CDR1 DFQATT and CDR2 SNEGSKA (reference sequence). This CDR3 has 12 residues. The CDR3 loop reads CSAAGGIYEQYF. Partial CDR3 DNA: TGCAGTGCAGCAGGGGGTATCTACGAG.

The CDR3 region is CASSLQGARVYTQYF. The DNA read from the CDR3 is TGTGCCAGCAGTTTACAGGGGGCCCGGGTTTATACG. The V and J genes are TRBV2 and TRBJ2-3, with 9 bases lining up with TRBD1. The read ends 3 residues shy of where the CDR3 ends; the end is completed using the germline J gene. The CDR3 totals 15 residues. V shed 5 bases, J shed 7 bases, and the junction held 10 bases outside the gene matches. Looked up from germline, CDR1 is SNHLY and CDR2 is FYNNEI. The whole variable domain, remainder taken from reference TRBV2 and TRBJ2-3, is EPEVTQTPSHQVTQMGQEVILRCVPISNHLYFYWYRQILGQKVEFLVSFYNNEISEKSEIFDDQFSVERPDGSNFTLKIRSTKLEDSAMYFCASSLQGARVYTQYFGPGTRLTVL.

Points on this clone: The sequenced fragment ends 3 residues before the CDR3 boundary, so the rest is inferred from the germline J gene. V usage is TRBV19 and J usage is TRBJ2-7, with D possibly matching TRBD2 (5 bases). From germline, CDR1 is LNHDA and CDR2 SQIVND (reference sequence). The CDR3 contains 13 residues. Trimming shortened V by 3 bases and J by 4 bases, and 10 bases separated the two germline ends. The DNA read from the CDR3 is TGTGCCAGTAGTATTCTCTCGGGGTACGAG. Translating it yields CASSILSGYE. The full CDR3 is CASSILSGYEQYF.

CDR3 sequence reads: CASSFRGGVKMGYTEAFF. The part of the CDR3 DNA that was read is TGTGCCAGCAGCTTTAGGGGGGGGGTCAAAATGGGGTACACTGAA. V and J are TRBV7-8 and TRBJ1-1; D is perhaps TRBD1 (6 bases). The read stops 3 residues short of the end of the CDR3; the missing end is completed from the germline J gene. V lost 3 bases, J lost 3 bases, and 23 bases lay in between. CDR1 is SGHVS, CDR2 FQNEAQ, per germline. The CDR3 has 18 residues.

To note about this clone: With the read ending 3 residues before the CDR3 end, the germline J gene is used to fill in that end. V gene TRBV6-2 or TRBV6-3 combines with J gene TRBJ2-7, with TRBD2 as a possible D gene (6 bases). The germline CDR1 and CDR2 sequences are MNHEY and SVGEGT. Trimming shortened V by 7 bases and J by 3 bases, and 19 bases separated the two germline ends. The CDR3 runs to 15 residues. This chain's CDR3 is CASIPGTSGLYEQYF. The covered CDR3 bases are TGTGCCAGCATTCCCGGGACTTCCGGCCTCTACGAG.

The sequenced CDR3 bases are TGTGCCAGCAGTACCAGCCGACTGCAAGAGACC. Translating it yields CASSTSRLQET. The full CDR3 protein is CASSTSRLQETQYF. This chain connects TRBV6-2 or TRBV6-3 to TRBJ2-5; no clear D. The read falls 3 residues short of the CDR3 end, and the missing part is taken from the germline J gene. CDR1 is MNHEY, CDR2 SVGEGT, per germline. This CDR3 is 14 amino acids long. Trimming took 5 bases from V and 2 from J, leaving 12 bases between them.

Details on this clone: Read coverage stops 3 residues before the CDR3 terminus; the germline J gene supplies the remainder. The chain combines TRBV12-5 with TRBJ2-1; 9 bases agree with TRBD2. This CDR3 has 14 residues. The J segment lost 6 bases and the V segment lost 4 bases, leaving 4 bases of the junction unmatched. From germline, CDR1 is LGHNT and CDR2 FRNRAP. The CDR3 spells CASGSSGGSNEQFF. The sequenced CDR3 bases are TGTGCTAGTGGTTCAAGCGGGGGGAGCAATGAG.

On this clone itself: The CDR3 end falls 3 residues outside the read, so it is completed with the germline J gene. V is TRBV7-9 and J is TRBJ2-5; 7 bases line up with TRBD1. The CDR3 contains 14 residues. The J segment lost 7 bases and the V segment lost 0 bases, leaving 5 bases of the junction unmatched. Germline lookup yields CDR1 SEHNR and CDR2 FQNEAQ (reference sequence). The sequenced part of the CDR3 DNA is TGTGCCAGCAGCTTAGCAGGGGGCGTAGGGACC. Translating gives CASSLAGGVGT. The entire CDR3 protein is CASSLAGGVGTQYF.

As for this clone: Coverage ceases 3 residues before the CDR3 finishes, and the germline J gene fills in the end. J is TRBJ2-7 and V is TRBV11-2; D is perhaps TRBD1 (6 bases). The CDR3 consists of 14 residues. CDR1 is SGHAT, CDR2 FQNNGV, per germline. V was trimmed by 4 bases and J by 2 bases, leaving 12 bases between them. Here the CDR3 reads CASSSWDTPYEQYF. CDR3 DNA, as far as it was read: TGTGCCAGCAGCTCCTGGGACACCCCCTACGAG.

As concerns this clone: The CDR3 goes on 3 residues after the read ends, and that part is filled in from the germline J gene. This chain links TRBV18 with TRBJ2-3, with 12 nucleotides matching TRBD1. The CDR3 covers 15 residues. Trimming cost V 6 bases and J 6 bases; bases outside gene matches: 7. Germline V CDR1 and CDR2: KGHSH, LQKENI. The CDR3 bases that were read are TGTGCCAGCTCCCCCGGGACAGGGGGCAGTGATACG. Protein sequence: CASSPGTGGSDT. In full, the CDR3 is CASSPGTGGSDTQYF.

Note on this clone: The read ends 3 residues early relative to the CDR3; the germline J gene fills the gap. The rearrangement uses TRBV19 and TRBJ2-2, with 7 nucleotides matching TRBD1. The CDR3 length is 14 residues. V lost 5 bases, J lost 4 bases, and 4 bases stayed unmatched. Germline V CDR1 and CDR2: LNHDA, SQIVND (reference sequence). Incomplete CDR3 DNA: TGTGCCAGTAGTGCTGACAGGGCCACCGGGGAG. Its protein is CASSADRATGE. The CDR3 reads in full as CASSADRATGELFF.

As concerns this clone: The sequence runs out 3 residues before the end of the CDR3; the remainder is reconstructed from the germline J gene. V gene TRBV5-1 combines with J gene TRBJ2-1, with a weak D call TRBD2 (5 bases). Deletions cut 4 bases from V and 0 bases from J, with 11 bases between. The CDR3 length is 15 residues. From germline, CDR1 is SGHRS and CDR2 YFSETQ. The CDR3 reads CASSPGESSYNEQFF. The CDR3 DNA, read in part, is TGCGCCAGCAGCCCCGGGGAAAGCTCCTACAATGAG.

In regard to this clone: The CDR3 end is not reached by the read, which stops 3 residues before it; the germline J gene fills it in. V is TRBV7-2 and J is TRBJ2-6; D is uncertain. Germline CDR1 and CDR2: SGHTA and FQGNSA. The V gene lost 5 bases and the J gene lost 1 base, with 9 bases spanning the gap. CDR3 length: 15 residues. CDR3 DNA (partial): TGTGCCAGCAGCCTCAGAGATTCTGGGGCCAACGTC. The encoded protein is CASSLRDSGANV. The whole CDR3 protein reads CASSLRDSGANVLTF. The full variable domain, completed using reference TRBV7-2 and TRBJ2-6, is GAGVSQSPSNKVTEKGKDVELRCDPISGHTALYWYRQSLGQGLEFLIYFQGNSAPDKSGLPSDRFSAERTGGSVSTLTIQRTQQEDSAVYLCASSLRDSGANVLTFGAGSRLTVL.

In regard to this clone: Germline and junction disagree at one end, which may indicate a read error. The read ends 3 residues shy of where the CDR3 ends; the end is completed using the germline J gene. Additional DNA sequences in this sample encode the identical CDR3. The chain recombines TRBV19 with TRBJ2-5; D possibly uses TRBD1 or TRBD2 (6 bases each). Germline CDR1 is LNHDA and CDR2 is SQIVND (reference sequence). The CDR3 is 13 amino acids. The DNA read from the CDR3 is TGCGCCAGTAGTAGGGGGGACGCGGGGACC. This sequence encodes CASSRGDAGT. Given in full, the CDR3 is CASSRGDAGTQYF.

With regard to this clone: The sequenced fragment ends 3 residues before the CDR3 boundary, so the rest is inferred from the germline J gene. V gene TRBV7-9 combines with J gene TRBJ1-2; tentative D call: TRBD1 (6 bases). Deletions cut 5 bases from V and 3 bases from J, with 13 bases between. Germline-derived CDR1 and CDR2 are SEHNR and FQNEAQ (reference sequence). CDR3 length: 14 amino acids. The sequenced CDR3 bases are TGTGCCAGCAGCCGCAGACAGGAATACTATGGC. Translated, it gives CASSRRQEYYG. The full CDR3 protein reads CASSRRQEYYGYTF.

As for this clone: The read finishes 3 residues shy of the CDR3 end, and the germline J gene is used to complete it. The V call is TRBV20-1, the J call TRBJ1-4; unclear D gene. Trimming removed 1 base from V and 5 bases from J, with 14 bases in between. This CDR3 spans 15 amino acids. Germline CDR1 reads DFQATT; CDR2 reads SNEGSKA (reference sequence). Here the CDR3 reads CSARAPVDLNEKLFF. CDR3 DNA (partial): TGCAGTGCTAGAGCCCCGGTAGACTTAAATGAAAAA.

Remarks on this clone: From the germline J gene comes the end of the CDR3, since the read stops 3 residues before it. This chain connects TRBV12-3 or TRBV12-4 to TRBJ2-3; 10 bases align to TRBD1. V lost 5 bases and J lost 2; bases outside the gene matches: 4. CDR3 length: 15 amino acids. The CDR3 DNA, read in part, is TGTGCCAGCAGTATGACAGGGGGCTCCACAGATACG. Translated, it gives CASSMTGGSTDT. In full, the CDR3 reads CASSMTGGSTDTQYF.

The sequenced CDR3 bases are TGTGCCAGCAGCAGGACAGGTGGGGCCAATGAG. Translation: CASSRTGGANE. The CDR3 reads in full as CASSRTGGANEQFF. The chain has TRBV7-2 and TRBJ2-1; 7 bases match TRBD1. The CDR3 end falls 3 residues outside the read, so it is completed with the germline J gene. V lost 5 bases to trimming and J lost 6 bases; unmatched junction nucleotides: 7. CDR3 length equals 14 residues. Germline CDR1 SGHTA, CDR2 FQGNSA.

Worth noting for this clone: The DNA ends 3 residues before the CDR3 does, and the rest of the CDR3 is filled in from the germline J gene. V gene TRBV5-1 combines with J gene TRBJ1-2, with D tentatively TRBD1 (6 bases). Looked up from germline, CDR1 is SGHRS and CDR2 is YFSETQ. Trimming stripped 9 bases from V and 6 bases from J, with 15 bases between. The CDR3 spans 12 residues. CDR3 region: CATSAGGHGYTF. CDR3 bases read: TGCGCCACCTCAGCGGGGGGCCATGGC. Complete variable domain (other parts from reference TRBV5-1 and TRBJ1-2): KAGVTQTPRYLIKTRGQQVTLSCSPISGHRSVSWYQQTPGQGLQFLFEYFSETQRNKGNFPGRFSGRQFSNSRSEMNVSTLELGDSALYLCATSAGGHGYTFGSGTRLTVV.

With regard to this clone: The read falls 3 residues short of the CDR3 end, and the missing part is taken from the germline J gene. This chain uses TRBV5-1 with TRBJ1-2; TRBD1 aligns across 7 bases. CDR1 is SGHRS and CDR2 is YFSETQ in the germline V gene. Unmatched junction bases numbered 2, after V lost 0 bases and J lost 0 bases. The CDR3 consists of 15 residues. CDR3 DNA (partial): TGCGCCAGCAGCTTGGTGACAGGGACTAACTATGGC. Protein sequence: CASSLVTGTNYG. The complete CDR3 protein is CASSLVTGTNYGYTF.

Notes on this clone: The read gets to within 3 residues of the CDR3 end, and the germline J gene fills in the rest. The gene calls are TRBV7-8 and TRBJ2-4; 9 bases match TRBD1. The V gene end was trimmed by 2 bases and the J gene end by 0 bases; junction bases not matched to a gene: 8. The CDR3 sequence is 18 residues long. Germline V CDR1 and CDR2: SGHVS, FQNEAQ. The covered CDR3 bases are TGTGCCAGCAGCTTATCACCAAACAGGGGGCTAGCCAAAAACATT. It codes for CASSLSPNRGLAKNI. The whole CDR3 sequence reads CASSLSPNRGLAKNIQYF.

Of note for this clone: Read data end 3 residues before the CDR3 end; the end is taken from the germline J gene. V and J are TRBV9 and TRBJ2-3; 10 bases align to TRBD1. Looked up from germline, CDR1 is SGDLS and CDR2 is YYNGEE. Trimming at V came to 4 bases and at J to 5 bases, leaving 7 bases not matched to a gene. CDR3 length: 15 residues. The CDR3 loop is CASSPDRGRRDTQYF. The CDR3 bases that were read are TGTGCCAGCAGCCCCGACAGGGGGCGCAGAGATACG.

To note about this clone: The read terminates 3 residues ahead of where the CDR3 ends, so the germline J gene completes it. The rearrangement joins TRBV18 to TRBJ1-1; the D is unclear. CDR3 length equals 15 residues. V lost 3 bases and J 0 bases, leaving 11 bases between the germline ends. CDR1 is KGHSH, CDR2 LQKENI, per germline. The CDR3 reads CASSPSGSLNTEAFF. The sequenced CDR3 bases are TGTGCCAGCTCACCTAGCGGCAGTTTGAACACTGAA.